This paragraph covers one T cell receptor beta chain sequence. In the original analysis: Amplification from reference gene primers served as the basis for estimated nucleated cell counts. Assay: immunoSEQ multiplex PCR; the TCRdb copy retains only in-frame clones and omits some. That table gives V, J and clone size, and the DNA gave D and trimming. The data contain approximately 240,000 clones, nearly 90% of them seen just once; the ten biggest clones take up about 12%. Trimming removed 4 bases at V and 8 bases at J, with 20 bases between. Germline V gene data show CDR1 as SGHTA and CDR2 as FQGNSA. The CDR3 sequence is 15 residues long. The sample comes from a study of blood T cell repertoires in COVID-19. About the study: COVID-19 samples, acute and convalescent, were from the United States, Italy and Spain. T cells, B-cell-depleted T cells, or PBMCs supplied cDNA or gDNA.

The chain joins TRBV7-2 to TRBJ1-2; D not certain. This clonotype was sampled from a woman under 30 who had recovered from COVID-19. Sequenced input: peripheral blood. For the CDR3, the DNA is TGTGCCAGCAGCTCCCAGTTGGGCAGGTCCTCAGGCTACACCTTC. Its translation: CASSSQLGRSSGYTF.